The rows below give T cell receptor beta chains drawn from one sample of a study of T-cell reconstitution after alpha-beta-depleted transplantation in children. Each CDR3 protein gets one entry after TCRdb re-called the PCR reads with MiXCR. The repertoire has about 300,000 distinct CDR3 sequences, over 9.5% of them found once; the top ten carry approximately 7%. This specimen consisted of PBMCs, obtained before TCRalphabeta/CD19-depleted stem cell transplant. These receptors came from a boy in the first two years of life with acute myeloid leukemia, due to receive a stem cell transplant. Each CDR3 is given with its conserved first and last residue. A D gene is named only where the DNA matches it firmly. A clone size is listed for some rows: how often the clone was seen (once, few, many), or a class if it is expanded.

J gene: TRBJ2-1; clone size: -; CDR3 length: 12; D gene: -; V gene: TRBV20-1; CDR3 DNA: TGCAGTGCTAGATGGCCCGGCAATGAGCAGTTCTTC; CDR3 protein: CSARWPGNEQFF
J gene: TRBJ2-2; clone size: many; CDR3 length: 14; D gene: TRBD1; V gene: TRBV29-1; CDR3 DNA: TGCAGCGTGAGGACAGGGGAGGACACCGGGGAGCTGTTTTTT; CDR3 protein: CSVRTGEDTGELFF
J gene: TRBJ2-7; clone size: -; CDR3 length: 13; D gene: -; V gene: TRBV7-9; CDR3 DNA: TGTGCCAGCAGCCGCAGCGGCGGGTACGAGCAGTACTTC; CDR3 protein: CASSRSGGYEQYF
J gene: TRBJ2-5; clone size: -; CDR3 length: 16; D gene: -; V gene: TRBV7-2; CDR3 DNA: TGTGCCAGCAGCTTAGGAACAGGGAGGGGAGTAGAGACCCAGTACTTC; CDR3 protein: CASSLGTGRGVETQYF
J gene: TRBJ1-2; clone size: few; CDR3 length: 15; D gene: -; V gene: TRBV4-2; CDR3 DNA: TGTGCCAGCAGCCGACAAAGCGGAGAGGTTCTAGGCTGCGCCTTC; CDR3 protein: CASSRQSGEVLGCAF
J gene: TRBJ2-3; clone size: many; CDR3 length: 14; D gene: TRBD2; V gene: TRBV28; CDR3 DNA: TGTGCCAGCAGTTTTGGGGGGGTAGCAGATACGCAGTATTTT; CDR3 protein: CASSFGGVADTQYF
J gene: TRBJ2-6; clone size: few; CDR3 length: 20; D gene: TRBD2; V gene: TRBV28; CDR3 DNA: TGTGCCAGCACCTCATTTAGGAATAGCGGGAGAAGTTCTGGGGCCAACGTCCTGACTTTC; CDR3 protein: CASTSFRNSGRSSGANVLTF
J gene: TRBJ2-3; clone size: many; CDR3 length: 20; D gene: TRBD1; V gene: TRBV5-4; CDR3 DNA: TGTGCCAGCAGCTTGGCCGGGTTGGTTCGGACAGGTTTTCACACAGATACGCAGTATTTT; CDR3 protein: CASSLAGLVRTGFHTDTQYF
J gene: TRBJ2-2; clone size: -; CDR3 length: 14; D gene: -; V gene: TRBV28; CDR3 DNA: TGTGCCAGCAGTTCCCACCAGGGGCCCGGGGAGCTGTTTTTT; CDR3 protein: CASSSHQGPGELFF
J gene: TRBJ2-5; clone size: few; CDR3 length: 15; D gene: TRBD2; V gene: TRBV28; CDR3 DNA: TGTGCCAGCAGTTTACGCCTAGCGGTTGGAGAGACCCAGTACTTC; CDR3 protein: CASSLRLAVGETQYF
J gene: TRBJ2-3; clone size: -; CDR3 length: 14; D gene: -; V gene: TRBV18; CDR3 DNA: TGTGCCAGCTCACCACGGACTCGCATAGATACGCAGTATTTT; CDR3 protein: CASSPRTRIDTQYF
J gene: TRBJ2-3; clone size: -; CDR3 length: 14; D gene: TRBD2; V gene: TRBV9; CDR3 DNA: TGTGCCAGCAGCCTCGGACTAGGCACATATACGCAGTATTTT; CDR3 protein: CASSLGLGTYTQYF
J gene: TRBJ2-1; clone size: many; CDR3 length: 13; D gene: -; V gene: TRBV7-3; CDR3 DNA: TGTGCCAGCAGCTTAAATCCACACAATGAGCAGTTCTTC; CDR3 protein: CASSLNPHNEQFF
J gene: TRBJ2-7; clone size: many; CDR3 length: 13; D gene: -; V gene: TRBV9; CDR3 DNA: TGTGCCAGCAGTAAAACAGGGAACAGCGAGCAGTACTTC; CDR3 protein: CASSKTGNSEQYF
J gene: TRBJ2-1; clone size: many; CDR3 length: 15; D gene: -; V gene: TRBV7-2; CDR3 DNA: TGTGCCAGCAGCTTAGGAGGTTGGGCAGGCCCCCAGCAGTTCTTC; CDR3 protein: CASSLGGWAGPQQFF
J gene: TRBJ2-6; clone size: -; CDR3 length: 14; D gene: TRBD1; V gene: TRBV6-1; CDR3 DNA: TGTGCCGGGGGGACAGGGGTCGGGGCCAACGTCCTGACTTTC; CDR3 protein: CAGGTGVGANVLTF
J gene: TRBJ2-7; clone size: few; CDR3 length: 15; D gene: TRBD1; V gene: TRBV14; CDR3 DNA: TGTGCCAGCAGCCAAGCGACAGGGGTAAGCTACGAGCAGTACTTC; CDR3 protein: CASSQATGVSYEQYF
J gene: TRBJ2-3; clone size: few; CDR3 length: 14; D gene: -; V gene: TRBV7-9; CDR3 DNA: TGTGCCAGCGGAGAGGACAGTTTCACAGATACGCAGTATTTT; CDR3 protein: CASGEDSFTDTQYF
J gene: TRBJ2-2; clone size: -; CDR3 length: 16; D gene: TRBD2; V gene: TRBV7-2; CDR3 DNA: TGTGCCAGCAGCGTGAATAGCGGGGCCAACACCGGGGAGCTGTTTTTT; CDR3 protein: CASSVNSGANTGELFF
J gene: TRBJ2-1; clone size: many; CDR3 length: 14; D gene: -; V gene: TRBV27; CDR3 DNA: TGTGCCAGCAGTCTACACTTGGAAGGGAATGAGCAGTTCTTC; CDR3 protein: CASSLHLEGNEQFF
J gene: TRBJ2-2; clone size: many; CDR3 length: 14; D gene: -; V gene: TRBV7-9; CDR3 DNA: TGTGCCAGCAGCTCGAGGCTGAACACCGGGGAGCTGTTTTTT; CDR3 protein: CASSSRLNTGELFF
J gene: TRBJ2-3; clone size: -; CDR3 length: 15; D gene: TRBD2; V gene: TRBV28; CDR3 DNA: TGTGCCAGCACCCATCGGGGGGTCTCGGGAGATACGCAGTATTTT; CDR3 protein: CASTHRGVSGDTQYF
J gene: TRBJ2-1; clone size: -; CDR3 length: 13; D gene: -; V gene: TRBV4-2; CDR3 DNA: TGTGCCAGCAGCCAAGACCAGGGGGGGGGGCAGTTCTTC; CDR3 protein: CASSQDQGGGQFF
J gene: TRBJ1-5; clone size: -; CDR3 length: 13; D gene: -; V gene: TRBV12-3/TRBV12-4; CDR3 DNA: TGTGCCAGCTCGGGAACTTCTAATCAGCCCCAGCATTTT; CDR3 protein: CASSGTSNQPQHF
J gene: TRBJ2-1; clone size: -; CDR3 length: 19; D gene: TRBD2; V gene: TRBV4-2; CDR3 DNA: TGTGCCAGCAGCCCCGGTGCTAGCGGGAGGATTCGCTCCTACAATGAGCAGTTCTTC; CDR3 protein: CASSPGASGRIRSYNEQFF
J gene: TRBJ2-1; clone size: -; CDR3 length: 16; D gene: TRBD2; V gene: TRBV7-9; CDR3 DNA: TGTGCCAGCAGTCCTCGGGGGGGCTCGTCCTACAATGAGCAGTTCTTC; CDR3 protein: CASSPRGGSSYNEQFF
J gene: TRBJ2-1; clone size: -; CDR3 length: 17; D gene: TRBD2; V gene: TRBV27; CDR3 DNA: TGTGCCAGCAGTCTTAGAAGGGGACTAGCGGGAACGAATGAGCAGTTCTTC; CDR3 protein: CASSLRRGLAGTNEQFF
J gene: TRBJ2-1; clone size: few; CDR3 length: 14; D gene: -; V gene: TRBV20-1; CDR3 DNA: TGCAGTGCTAGACCAAGCACCGGGGTGCCTGAGCAGTTCTTC; CDR3 protein: CSARPSTGVPEQFF